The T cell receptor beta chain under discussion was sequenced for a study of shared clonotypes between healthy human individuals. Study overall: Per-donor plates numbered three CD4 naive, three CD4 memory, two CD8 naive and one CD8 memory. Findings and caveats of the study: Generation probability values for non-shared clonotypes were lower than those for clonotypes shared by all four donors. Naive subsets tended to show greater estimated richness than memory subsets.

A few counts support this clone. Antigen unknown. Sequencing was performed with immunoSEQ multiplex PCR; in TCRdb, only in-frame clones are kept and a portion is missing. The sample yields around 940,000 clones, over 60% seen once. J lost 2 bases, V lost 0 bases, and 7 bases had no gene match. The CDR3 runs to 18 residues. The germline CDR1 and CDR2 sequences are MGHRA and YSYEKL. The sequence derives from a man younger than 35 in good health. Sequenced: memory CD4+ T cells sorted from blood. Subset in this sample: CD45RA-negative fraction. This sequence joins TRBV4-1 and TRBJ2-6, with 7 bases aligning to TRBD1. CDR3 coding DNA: TGCGCCAGCAGCCAAGAACAGCCCGGGACAGCTGGGGCCAACGTCCTGACTTTC. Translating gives CASSQEQPGTAGANVLTF.